In its sample, the clone carrying this TCR beta chain was seen once. Its target is not known. The data belong to a study of identical twins' blood T cells. Each CDR3 protein is one row after TCRdb ran MiXCR on the 5' RACE reads. This table holds roughly 340,000 distinct CDR3 sequences, over 25% found once. Three pairs of healthy female monozygous twins were the donors. Reared together, all three twin pairs probably met the same infectious agents and vaccines. CDR3 length equals 15 residues. The germline V gene encodes CDR1 LNHDA and CDR2 SQIVND (reference sequence). Trimming cost V 4 bases and J 2 bases, with 15 bases left between them. General observations from the study: Even for out-of-frame TCRbeta, twins reportedly shared V gene usage much more than unrelated donors.

This clonotype originated in a woman aged 18-49 years in good health. What was sequenced was PBMCs. The V and J genes are TRBV19 and TRBJ2-7, with D tentatively TRBD1 (6 bases). CDR3 bases: TGTGCCAGTAGTACCCGCTACAGGGAACCCTACGAGCAGTACTTC. This translates into CASSTRYREPYEQYF.